This TCR beta chain was sequenced during a study of radiation and T cells in renal cell carcinoma. The CDR3 has 12 residues. Trimming cost V 3 bases and J 3 bases, with 4 bases left between them. Germline CDR1 is SGHTA and CDR2 is FQGNSA. Some clones are missing from TCRdb's copy, which holds only in-frame ones; the method was immunoSEQ multiplex PCR. The table records about 150,000 clones, 80% to 90% of them present only once. Time point in this sample: blood 2 weeks post-SBRT. Treatment described: 15 Gy SBRT to primary tumor, nephrectomy 4 weeks later. This rearrangement joins TRBV7-2 to TRBJ2-3, with D unresolved. Source: blood, taken from a patient whose treatment included radiotherapy and nephrectomy. The receptor comes from a woman aged 45 to 65 with renal cell carcinoma. DNA of the CDR3: TGTGCCAGCAGCTTTGTAACAGATACGCAGTATTTT. As protein: CASSFVTDTQYF.